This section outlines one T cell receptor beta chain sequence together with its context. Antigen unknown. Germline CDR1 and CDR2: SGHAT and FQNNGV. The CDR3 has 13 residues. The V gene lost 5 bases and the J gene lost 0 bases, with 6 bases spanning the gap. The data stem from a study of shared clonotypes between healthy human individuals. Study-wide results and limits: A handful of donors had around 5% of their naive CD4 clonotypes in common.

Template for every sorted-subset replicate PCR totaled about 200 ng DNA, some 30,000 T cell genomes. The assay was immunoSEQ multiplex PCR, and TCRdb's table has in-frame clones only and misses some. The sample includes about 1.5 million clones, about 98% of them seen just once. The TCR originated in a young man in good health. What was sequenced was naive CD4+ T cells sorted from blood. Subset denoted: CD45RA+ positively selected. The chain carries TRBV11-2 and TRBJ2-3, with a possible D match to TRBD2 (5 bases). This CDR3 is CASSQRSTDTQYF. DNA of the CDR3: TGTGCCAGCAGCCAGCGGAGCACAGATACGCAGTATTTT.